The sequence of this T cell receptor beta chain was determined in a study of T cell repertoires in cytomegalovirus infection. For the study at large: A matching HLA type, together with CMV infection, was signaled by public TCR beta signatures. Study findings and constraints: Cumulative frequency of public TCR beta families picked out carriers of CMV plus the relevant HLA. CMV-specific HLA-C-restricted TCR beta clonotypes dominated the ex vivo response.

In TCRdb, the reads were re-called with MiXCR into one record per CDR3 protein. The table shows about 740,000 distinct CDR3 sequences, with approximately 40% occurring only once. The table lists this clonotype with a few counts. Its target is not known. The V gene lost 5 bases and the J gene lost 0 bases, with 14 bases spanning the gap. Germline V gene data show CDR1 as SGHTA and CDR2 as FQGNSA. This CDR3 comprises 16 residues. This TCR was recovered from a human donor in good health (CMV status not recorded). Some clones in this sample may be carry-over from other donors' samples. This chain links TRBV7-2 with TRBJ2-1; D not resolved. Sequenced: PBMCs. CDR3 region: CASSTPSSSSYNEQFF. The CDR3 coding sequence is TGTGCCAGCAGCACCCCGTCCTCTAGCTCCTACAATGAGCAGTTCTTC.